This T cell receptor beta chain was retrieved from a study of cytomegalovirus exposure and HLA in healthy donors. Profiled with immunoSEQ multiplex PCR; TCRdb holds only in-frame clones, not every one. The table includes approximately 140,000 clones, just under 85% detected once. CDR1 and CDR2 from the germline V gene are SGHDT and YYEEEE. Trimming at V came to 3 bases and at J to 1 base, leaving 4 bases not matched to a gene. The CDR3 sequence is 14 residues long. Details on this clone: Its antigen is not identified.

The donors belonged to the roughly 110-subject validation cohort, separate from the 666-subject first cohort. General observations from the study: Cytomegalovirus status, reportedly, was diagnosed with high specificity and sensitivity by the classifier. The investigators catalogued 150 to 200 TCR beta chains as cytomegalovirus-associated. Generally TCR sequences proved uncommon, though certain public TCRs appeared in numerous donors.

The TCR sequence derives from a woman aged 25 to 45 in good health and CMV-seronegative. The chain is built from TRBV5-6 and TRBJ2-7; 7 bases are a match to TRBD2. The source material was PBMCs. The CDR3 protein is CASSSRGGSYEQYF. The CDR3 DNA reads TGTGCCAGCAGCTCTCGGGGAGGGTCCTACGAGCAGTACTTC.